The 2 T cell receptor beta chains presented below share a single source sample, sequenced in a study of T cells in Graves' hyperthyroidism and ophthalmopathy. The TCR beta CDR3 regions underwent amplification using RNA transcripts as the source. Primed by the HTBI set, a first-round RT-PCR was run on the TCR CDR3. A single record per CDR3 protein comes from TCRdb applying MiXCR to the multiplex PCR reads. The table shows some 360,000 distinct CDR3 sequences, with less than 20% occurring only once. The sequencing sample was made of blood. All receptors derive from a woman aged 40 to 50 with Graves' ophthalmopathy.

This clonotype was observed many times. V and J are TRBV7-9 and TRBJ2-5, with 12 bases lining up with TRBD2. The CDR3 spans 15 residues. Germline trimming cut 5 bases from V and 5 bases from J; bases unmatched to any gene: 6. The germline gives CDR1 SEHNR, CDR2 FQNEAQ (reference sequence). The CDR3 DNA sequence: TGTGCCAGCAGCACGACTAGCGGGAGAGGGGAGACCCAGTACTTC. Its protein product is CASSTTSGRGETQYF. Variable domain in full (rest from reference TRBV7-9 and TRBJ2-5): DTGVSQNPRHKITKRGQNVTFRCDPISEHNRLYWYRQTLGQGPEFLTYFQNEAQLEKSRLLSDRFSAERPKGSFSTLEIQRTEQGDSAMYLCASSTTSGRGETQYFGPGTRLLVL.

This clonotype was observed at least ten times. The chain recombines TRBV5-1 with TRBJ2-2, with 12 positions matching TRBD2. Per the germline V gene, CDR1 is SGHRS and CDR2 is YFSETQ. CDR3 length: 20 amino acids. The trim removed 0 bases at V and 0 bases at J, leaving 9 bases unmatched. DNA for the CDR3: TGCGCCAGCAGCTTGGTGGGTCGGCTAGCGGGAGGGACGAACACCGGGGAGCTGTTTTTT. Protein sequence: CASSLVGRLAGGTNTGELFF.